These T cell receptor beta chains were read from a single sample in a study of PD-L1 blockade in urothelial cancer. Generated by immunoSEQ multiplex PCR, the TCRdb table keeps only in-frame clones and is missing some. This table holds 50,000 to 55,000 clones, 86% found once. The source was PBMCs, collected around atezolizumab (anti-PD-L1) treatment. These receptors were obtained from a man aged 55 to 70 with urothelial cancer. Each CDR3 is given with its conserved first and last residue. D genes are given only for firm matches. Expanded clones get a size class; other rows say once, few or many, or leave the size out.

V	D	size	J	CDR3	DNA
TRBV5-1	TRBD1	-	TRBJ1-2	CASSFRGQGARLVGYTF	TGCGCCAGCAGCTTTAGGGGACAGGGGGCGCGTTTAGTTGGCTACACCTTC
TRBV5-3	TRBD1	-	TRBJ2-2	CARSLEGGQGAPRNTGELFF	TGTGCCAGAAGCTTGGAGGGGGGACAGGGGGCGCCGAGGAACACCGGGGAGCTGTTTTTT
TRBV27	TRBD1	-	TRBJ1-2	CASSLRTGVGGYTF	TGTGCCAGCAGTTTACGGACAGGGGTGGGTGGCTACACCTTC
TRBV4-1	-	-	TRBJ2-7	CASSQEANSIGYEQYF	TGCGCCAGCAGCCAAGAAGCGAATTCGATTGGCTACGAGCAGTACTTC
TRBV15	-	few	TRBJ2-4	CATSSTGRANIQYF	TGTGCCACCAGCTCAACAGGGAGAGCCAACATTCAGTACTTC
TRBV6-6	TRBD1	once	TRBJ1-5	CASSSPDRNQPQHF	TGTGCCAGCAGTTCCCCGGACAGGAATCAGCCCCAGCATTTT
TRBV5-4	-	-	TRBJ1-1	CASSSPGYLEAFF	TGTGCCAGCAGCTCCCCAGGGTATCTAGAAGCTTTCTTT
TRBV10-3	TRBD1	-	TRBJ2-7	CATRGQGSYEQYF	TGTGCCACGAGGGGGCAGGGGTCCTACGAGCAGTACTTC
TRBV6-6	-	few	TRBJ1-5	CASRETGPQHF	TGTGCCAGCAGGGAGACAGGTCCCCAGCATTTT
TRBV27	-	-	TRBJ1-2	CASSLLPWEGGYTF	TGTGCCAGCAGTTTACTCCCCTGGGAGGGTGGCTACACCTTC
TRBV7-8	-	-	TRBJ2-1	CASSLAVDRYVEQFF	TGTGCCAGCAGCTTAGCGGTCGACAGGTACGTTGAGCAGTTCTTC